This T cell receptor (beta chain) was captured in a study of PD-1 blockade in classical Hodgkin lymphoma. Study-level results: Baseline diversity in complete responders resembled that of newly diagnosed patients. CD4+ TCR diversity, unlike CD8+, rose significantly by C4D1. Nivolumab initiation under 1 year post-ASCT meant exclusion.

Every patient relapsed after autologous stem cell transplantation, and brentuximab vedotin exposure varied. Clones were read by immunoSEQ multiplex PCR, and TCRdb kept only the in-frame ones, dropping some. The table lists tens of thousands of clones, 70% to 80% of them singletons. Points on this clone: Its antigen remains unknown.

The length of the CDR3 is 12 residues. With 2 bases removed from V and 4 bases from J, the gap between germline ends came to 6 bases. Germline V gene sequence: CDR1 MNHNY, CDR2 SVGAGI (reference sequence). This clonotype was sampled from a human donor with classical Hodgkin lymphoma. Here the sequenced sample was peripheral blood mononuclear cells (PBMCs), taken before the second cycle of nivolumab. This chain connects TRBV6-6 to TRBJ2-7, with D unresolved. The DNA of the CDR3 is TGTGCCAGCAGTTACGACTTTTACGAGCAGTACTTC. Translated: CASSYDFYEQYF.